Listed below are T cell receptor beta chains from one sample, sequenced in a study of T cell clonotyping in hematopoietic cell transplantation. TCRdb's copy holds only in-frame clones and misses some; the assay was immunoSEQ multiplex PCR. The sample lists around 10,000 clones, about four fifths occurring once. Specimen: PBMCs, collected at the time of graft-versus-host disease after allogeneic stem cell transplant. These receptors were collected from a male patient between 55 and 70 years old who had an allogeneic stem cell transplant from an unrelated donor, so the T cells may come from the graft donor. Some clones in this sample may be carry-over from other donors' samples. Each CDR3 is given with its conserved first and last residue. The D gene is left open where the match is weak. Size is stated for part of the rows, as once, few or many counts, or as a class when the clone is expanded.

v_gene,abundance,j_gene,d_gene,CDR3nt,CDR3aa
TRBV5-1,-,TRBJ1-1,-,TGCGCCAGCAGCCCGAGCTCGACGGCGAACACTGAAGCTTTCTTT,CASSPSSTANTEAFF
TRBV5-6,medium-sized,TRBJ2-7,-,TGTGCCAGCACCCCGGAAGGGGAGCCCTACGAGCAGTACTTC,CASTPEGEPYEQYF
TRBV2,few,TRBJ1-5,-,TGTGCCAGCAGTGGAGAAGGGGCGGGGAATCAGCCCCAGCATTTT,CASSGEGAGNQPQHF
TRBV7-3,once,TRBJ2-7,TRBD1,TGCGCCAGCAGCCAAGGGGACAGTCCTTTTTCCTACGAGCAGTACTTC,CASSQGDSPFSYEQYF
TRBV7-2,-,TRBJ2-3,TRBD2,TGTGCCAGCAGCCGGGGGGGCTCCACAGATACGCAGTATTTT,CASSRGGSTDTQYF
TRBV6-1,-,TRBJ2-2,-,TGTGCCAGCAGTGATATTTGGCCCGGGGAGCTGTTTTTT,CASSDIWPGELFF
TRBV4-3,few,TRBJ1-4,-,TGCGCCAGCAGCCAATCAGGAAACAATGAAAAACTGTTTTTT,CASSQSGNNEKLFF
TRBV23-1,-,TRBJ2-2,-,TGCGCCAGGACAGAGAACACCGGGGAGCTGTTTTTT,CARTENTGELFF
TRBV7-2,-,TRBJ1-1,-,TGTGCCAGCAGCCTATATATGAACACTGAAGCTTTCTTT,CASSLYMNTEAFF
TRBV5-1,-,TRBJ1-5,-,TGCGCCAGCAGCTTGGATGGAAATCAGCCCCAGCATTTT,CASSLDGNQPQHF
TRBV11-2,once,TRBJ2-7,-,TGTGCCAGCAGCTTAGACTCTAACGAGCAGTACTTC,CASSLDSNEQYF
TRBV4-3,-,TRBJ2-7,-,TGCGCCAGCAGCCAAGGGGGCTACGAGCAGTACTTC,CASSQGGYEQYF
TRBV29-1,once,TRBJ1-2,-,TGCAGCGTTGAAGGTGGGGCATACTCACTCTATGGCTACACCTTC,CSVEGGAYSLYGYTF
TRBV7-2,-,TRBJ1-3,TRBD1,TGTGCCAGCAGCTTCCCGGGACAGGGGATAGGAAACACCATATATTTT,CASSFPGQGIGNTIYF
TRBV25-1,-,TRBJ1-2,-,TGTGCCAGCAGTGAAATCGAGGCTTATGGCTACACCTTC,CASSEIEAYGYTF
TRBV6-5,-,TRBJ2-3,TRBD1,TGTGCCAGCAGTTTTACAGGGGACACAGATACGCAGTATTTT,CASSFTGDTDTQYF
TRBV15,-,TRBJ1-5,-,TGTGCCATAGGCACGGGGAATCAGCCCCAGCATTTT,CAIGTGNQPQHF